The clone carrying this T cell receptor (beta chain) was recorded once. This record belongs to a study of cytomegalovirus exposure and HLA in healthy donors. This CDR3 comprises 16 residues. Trimming removed 0 bases from V and 2 bases from J; junction bases left unmatched: 5. Germline CDR1 reads KGHSH; CDR2 reads LQKENI. Amplification used 60 Vbeta primers and 13 Jbeta primers. Some clones are missing from TCRdb's copy, which holds only in-frame ones; the method was immunoSEQ multiplex PCR. Among some 160,000 clones listed, around 73% were seen once. This sequence joins TRBV18 and TRBJ2-7; 9 nucleotides align to TRBD1. The source material was PBMCs. The receptor was isolated from a man between 60 and 70 years old in good health and CMV-seronegative. Here the CDR3 DNA reads TGTGCCAGCTCACCACCTCCGGGACAGGGTGCCTACGAGCAGTACTTC. Protein sequence: CASSPPPGQGAYEQYF.